The TCR beta chain described here comes from a study of vaccination effects on CD4 cells after COVID-19. Study outcomes and limitations: The study had few convalescent patients and no early post-infection timepoints.

Prior to sequencing, the ViraFEST assay stimulated PBMC with viral peptide pools, which expanded the antigen-specific CD4+ T cells. Culturing for about 9 days preceded CD4+ T cell isolation. The authors replaced half the medium with IL-2 medium on days 3 and 7. With respect to this clone: The antigen is unknown.

CDR3 length equals 13 residues. J lost 6 bases, V lost 6 bases, and 7 bases had no gene match. Germline CDR1 SQVTM, CDR2 ANQGSEA. Sequencing was performed with immunoSEQ multiplex PCR; in TCRdb, only in-frame clones are kept and a portion is missing. Of about 61,000 clones listed, roughly 80% are singletons. This receptor was taken from a human donor who received a COVID-19 vaccine. The chain has TRBV29-1 and TRBJ1-2; TRBD1 matches 10 bases. The sequenced sample was CD4+ T cells from PBMCs cultured with HCoV-229E spike peptides, obtained before COVID-19 vaccination. The CDR3 DNA reads as TGCAGCGTCGCCCGACAGGGGGCGAATGGCTACACCTTC. Translated, it gives CSVARQGANGYTF.